The 8 T cell receptor beta chains listed next were all sequenced from one sample in a study of read filtering for tumor transcriptome and immune sequencing. Molecular barcoded adaptors covering alpha/delta and beta/gamma chains were used on roughly 400 ng RNA. TCRdb reprocessed the reads with MiXCR, giving one entry per CDR3 protein. The sample lists about 14,000 distinct CDR3 sequences, just over 20% occurring once. The source material was a population of CD138-negative cells sorted from bone marrow. These receptor sequences come from a donor older than 35 with multiple myeloma.

The genes are TRBV11-3 and TRBJ1-2; D is undetermined. V was pared by 3 bases and J by 0 bases, with 8 bases between. Germline CDR1 and CDR2: SGHNT and YENEEA. This CDR3 comprises 14 residues. The CDR3 sequence: CASSLRNSNYGYTF. The CDR3 region has the DNA TGTGCCAGCAGCTTGAGGAACTCTAACTATGGCTACACCTTC.

The sample holds many counts of this clonotype. J is TRBJ1-2 and V is TRBV19, with TRBD1 matching over 10 bases. Germline CDR1 reads LNHDA; CDR2 reads SQIVND (reference sequence). The V gene end was trimmed by 3 bases and the J gene end by 7 bases; junction bases not matched to a gene: 14. The length of the CDR3 is 17 residues. The CDR3 loop reads CASSMLAGTGESAGYTF. The CDR3 coding sequence is TGTGCCAGTAGTATGTTGGCCGGGACAGGGGAATCGGCTGGCTACACCTTC.

This clonotype was counted ten times or more. V is TRBV24-1 and J is TRBJ2-1; unclear D gene. The CDR3 contains 12 residues. Trimming took 2 bases from V and 7 from J, leaving 5 bases between them. From germline, CDR1 is KGHDR and CDR2 SFDVKD. CDR3 bases: TGTGCCACCAGTGATTATGGAAATGAGCAGTTCTTC. It translates to CATSDYGNEQFF.

This clonotype was recorded a few times. Just one base apart from a much larger clone, this may be a read error. The V and J genes are TRBV20-1 and TRBJ1-1; 9 nucleotides line up with TRBD1. Germline V gene data show CDR1 as DFQATT and CDR2 as SNEGSKA (reference sequence). V gave up 3 bases and J gave up 5 bases; unmatched junction bases: 7. This CDR3 comprises 14 residues. CDR3 residues: CSASPGTGSTEAFF. The CDR3 DNA follows: TGCAGTGCTAGTCCCGGGACAGGGTCTACTGAAGCTTTCTTT.

This rearrangement joins TRBV20-1 to TRBJ1-3; no clear D gene. V shed 3 bases and J shed 3 bases, with 12 bases lying between them. Germline V gene data show CDR1 as DFQATT and CDR2 as SNEGSKA (reference sequence). The CDR3 length is 14 residues. CDR3 coding DNA: TGCAGTGCTAGTCCCGGGCTTGATGGAAACACCATATATTTT. Translated, it gives CSASPGLDGNTIYF.

Many counts were recorded for this clonotype. The chain is built from TRBV20-1 and TRBJ1-4; D is ambiguous. Germline V gene lookup returns CDR1 DFQATT and CDR2 SNEGSKA (reference sequence). Trimming took 7 bases from V and 5 from J, leaving 8 bases between them. The CDR3 spans 11 residues. This CDR3 is CSVYRNEKLFF. The CDR3 DNA sequence: TGCAGTGTATACCGCAATGAAAAACTGTTTTTT.

This rearrangement joins TRBV9 to TRBJ2-3, with 10 nucleotides matching TRBD2. J gave up 7 bases and V 3 bases, and 11 bases lay outside the gene matches. The CDR3 consists of 16 residues. Germline loops: CDR1 SGDLS, CDR2 YYNGEE. The CDR3, as DNA: TGTGCCAGCAGCGCGCGGACTAGCGGAGGAACAAATACGCAGTATTTT. Residues: CASSARTSGGTNTQYF.

The chain employs TRBV9 and TRBJ1-1, with D tentatively TRBD1 (5 bases). Per germline, CDR1 SGDLS and CDR2 YYNGEE. V lost 7 bases and J lost 1, with 14 bases in between. The CDR3 is made up of 14 amino acids. In DNA, the CDR3 is TGTGCCAGCGGACGACAGCTTTGGAACACTGAAGCTTTCTTT. Protein: CASGRQLWNTEAFF.